Sequencing of this T cell receptor beta chain was carried out in a study of spatial heterogeneity in lung cancer. Study results and limitations: Counts of expanded alpha and beta TCRs within tumors tracked the tumor nonsynonymous mutation count.

The CDR3 has 15 residues. Germline CDR1 MNHNY, CDR2 SVGAGI (reference sequence). V lost 2 bases and J lost 4, with 12 bases in between. This clonotype has ten or more counts. Its antigen remains unknown. One entry per CDR3 protein, called by TCRdb with MiXCR from the 5' RACE reads. The table records 16,000 or so distinct CDR3 sequences, under 7.5% of them present only once. The time point denotes: sample taken at primary tumor resection. Whole RNA, isolated from tumor, nontumor lung or frozen PBMC, was sequenced without prior sorting. Sequencing used lung tumor tissue, obtained at surgery. J is TRBJ2-4 and V is TRBV6-6; unclear D gene. The TCR sequence derives from a female donor with early-stage non-small cell lung cancer. The CDR3 spells CASSYPLVDKNIQYF. The DNA of the CDR3 is TGTGCCAGCAGTTACCCCCTCGTCGATAAAAACATTCAGTACTTC.